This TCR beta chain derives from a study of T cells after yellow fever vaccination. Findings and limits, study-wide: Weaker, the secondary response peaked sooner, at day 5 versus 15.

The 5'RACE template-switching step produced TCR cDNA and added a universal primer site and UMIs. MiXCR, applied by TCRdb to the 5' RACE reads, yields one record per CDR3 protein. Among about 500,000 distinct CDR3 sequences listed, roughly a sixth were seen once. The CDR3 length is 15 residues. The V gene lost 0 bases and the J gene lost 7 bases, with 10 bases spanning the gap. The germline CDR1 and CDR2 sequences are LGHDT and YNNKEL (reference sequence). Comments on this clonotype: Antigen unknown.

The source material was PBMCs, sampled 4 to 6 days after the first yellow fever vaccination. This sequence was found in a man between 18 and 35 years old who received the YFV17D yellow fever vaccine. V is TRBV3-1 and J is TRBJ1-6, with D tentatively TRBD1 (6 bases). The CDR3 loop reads CASSQDRTDNSPLHF. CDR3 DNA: TGTGCCAGCAGCCAAGACCGGACAGACAATTCACCCCTCCACTTT.